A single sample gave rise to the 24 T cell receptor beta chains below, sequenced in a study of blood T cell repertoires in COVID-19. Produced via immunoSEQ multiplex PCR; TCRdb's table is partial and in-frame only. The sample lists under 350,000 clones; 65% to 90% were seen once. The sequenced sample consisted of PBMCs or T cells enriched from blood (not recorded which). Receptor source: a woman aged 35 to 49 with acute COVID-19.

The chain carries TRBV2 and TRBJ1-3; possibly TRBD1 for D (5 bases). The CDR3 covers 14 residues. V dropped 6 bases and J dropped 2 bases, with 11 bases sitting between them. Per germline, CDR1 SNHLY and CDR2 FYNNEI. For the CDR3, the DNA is TGTGCCAGCAGAGCGGGCAGGGCTGGAAACACCATATATTTT. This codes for CASRAGRAGNTIYF. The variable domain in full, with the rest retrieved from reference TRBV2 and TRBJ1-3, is EPEVTQTPSHQVTQMGQEVILRCVPISNHLYFYWYRQILGQKVEFLVSFYNNEISEKSEIFDDQFSVERPDGSNFTLKIRSTKLEDSAMYFCASRAGRAGNTIYFGEGSWLTVV.

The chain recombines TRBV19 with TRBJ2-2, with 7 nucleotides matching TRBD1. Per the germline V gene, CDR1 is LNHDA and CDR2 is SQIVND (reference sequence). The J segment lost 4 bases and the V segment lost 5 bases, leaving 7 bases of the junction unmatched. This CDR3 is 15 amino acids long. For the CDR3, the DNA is TGTGCCAGTAGTCCCGGGACAGAGATCACCGGGGAGCTGTTTTTT. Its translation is CASSPGTEITGELFF.

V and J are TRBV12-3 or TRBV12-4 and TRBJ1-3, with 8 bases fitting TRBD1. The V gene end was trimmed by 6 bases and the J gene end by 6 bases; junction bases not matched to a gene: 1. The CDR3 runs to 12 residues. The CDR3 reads CASRDRENTIYF. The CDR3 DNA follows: TGTGCCAGCAGGGACAGGGAAAACACCATATATTTT.

DNA for the CDR3: TGTGCCAGCAGACAGACGAATTCACCCCTCCACTTT. Translating gives CASRQTNSPLHF. V and J are TRBV6-5 and TRBJ1-6; D uncertain. This CDR3 spans 12 amino acids. V was trimmed by 6 bases and J by 7 bases, leaving 7 bases between them. CDR1 MNHEY and CDR2 SVGAGI come from the germline V gene.

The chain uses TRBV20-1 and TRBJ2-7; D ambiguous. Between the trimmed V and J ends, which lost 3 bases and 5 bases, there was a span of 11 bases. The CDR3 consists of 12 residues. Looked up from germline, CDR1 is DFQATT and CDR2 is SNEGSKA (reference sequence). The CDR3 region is CSASRNTDEQYF. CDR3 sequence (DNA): TGCAGTGCTAGTCGGAACACAGACGAGCAGTACTTC.

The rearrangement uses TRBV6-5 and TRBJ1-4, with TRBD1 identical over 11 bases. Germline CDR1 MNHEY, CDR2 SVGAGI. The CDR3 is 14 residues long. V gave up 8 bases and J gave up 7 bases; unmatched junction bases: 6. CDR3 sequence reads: CASRKDRGREKLFF. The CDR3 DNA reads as TGTGCCAGCCGAAAGGACAGGGGGCGTGAAAAACTGTTTTTT.

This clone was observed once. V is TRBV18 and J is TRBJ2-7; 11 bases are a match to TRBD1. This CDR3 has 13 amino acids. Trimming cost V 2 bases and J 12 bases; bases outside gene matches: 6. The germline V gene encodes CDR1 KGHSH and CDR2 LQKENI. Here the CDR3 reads CASSPSDRGLPYF. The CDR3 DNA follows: TGTGCCAGCTCACCATCGGACAGGGGGCTTCCGTACTTC. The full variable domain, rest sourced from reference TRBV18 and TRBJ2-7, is NAGVMQNPRHLVRRRGQEARLRCSPMKGHSHVYWYRQLPEEGLKFMVYLQKENIIDESGMPKERFSAEFPKEGPSILRIQQVVRGDSAAYFCASSPSDRGLPYFGPGTRLTVT.

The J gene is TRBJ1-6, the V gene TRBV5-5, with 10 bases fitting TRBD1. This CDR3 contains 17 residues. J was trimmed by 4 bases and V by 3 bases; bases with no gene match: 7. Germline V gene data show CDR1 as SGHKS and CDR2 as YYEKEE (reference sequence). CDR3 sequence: CASSSDRDRGYNSPLHF. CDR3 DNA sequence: TGTGCCAGCAGCTCCGACCGGGACAGGGGATATAATTCACCCCTCCACTTT.

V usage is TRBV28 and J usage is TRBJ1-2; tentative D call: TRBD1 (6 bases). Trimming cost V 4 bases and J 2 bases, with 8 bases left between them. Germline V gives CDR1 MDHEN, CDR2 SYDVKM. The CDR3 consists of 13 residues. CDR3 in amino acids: CASSSGQNYGYTF. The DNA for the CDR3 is TGTGCCAGCAGTTCCGGACAGAACTATGGCTACACCTTC.

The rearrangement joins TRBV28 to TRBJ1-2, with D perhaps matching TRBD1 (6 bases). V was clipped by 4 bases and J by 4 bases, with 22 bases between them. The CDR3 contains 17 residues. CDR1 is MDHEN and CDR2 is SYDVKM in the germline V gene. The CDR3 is CASSSRIGTPSGYGYTF. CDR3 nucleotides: TGTGCCAGCAGTTCCCGCATAGGGACACCCTCCGGCTATGGCTACACCTTC.

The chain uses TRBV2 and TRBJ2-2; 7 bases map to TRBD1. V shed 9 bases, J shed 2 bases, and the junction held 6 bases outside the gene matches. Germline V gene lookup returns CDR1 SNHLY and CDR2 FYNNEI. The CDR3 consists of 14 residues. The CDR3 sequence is CARSGTANTGELFF. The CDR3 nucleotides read TGTGCCAGGTCCGGGACAGCAAACACCGGGGAGCTGTTTTTT.

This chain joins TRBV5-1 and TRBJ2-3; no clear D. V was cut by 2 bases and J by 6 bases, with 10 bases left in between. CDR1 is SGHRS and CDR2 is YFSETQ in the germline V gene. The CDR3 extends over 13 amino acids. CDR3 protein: CASSFPGEDTQYF. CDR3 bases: TGCGCCAGCAGCTTCCCAGGCGAGGATACGCAGTATTTT.

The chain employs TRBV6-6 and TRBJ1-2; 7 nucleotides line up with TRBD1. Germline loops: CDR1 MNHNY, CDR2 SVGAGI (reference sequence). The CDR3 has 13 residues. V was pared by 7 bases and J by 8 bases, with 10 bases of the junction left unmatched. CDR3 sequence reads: CASTAGQTRGYTF. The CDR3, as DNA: TGTGCCAGCACCGCGGGACAGACGAGAGGCTACACCTTC.

DNA for the CDR3: TGTGCCAGCAGTCCGGGACAGGGTATGGCCGGGGAGCTGTTTTTT. It translates to CASSPGQGMAGELFF. The gene calls are TRBV6-5 and TRBJ2-2; TRBD1 matches at 9 bases. The germline V gene has CDR1 MNHEY and CDR2 SVGAGI. V was pared by 5 bases and J by 6 bases, with 7 bases of the junction left unmatched. The CDR3 extends over 15 amino acids.

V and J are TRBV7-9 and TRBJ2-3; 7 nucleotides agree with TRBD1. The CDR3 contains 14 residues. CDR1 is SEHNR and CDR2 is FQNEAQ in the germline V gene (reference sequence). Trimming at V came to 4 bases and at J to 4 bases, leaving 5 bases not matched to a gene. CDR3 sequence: CASSYRGFADTQYF. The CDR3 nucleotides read TGTGCCAGCAGCTACAGGGGATTTGCAGATACGCAGTATTTT.

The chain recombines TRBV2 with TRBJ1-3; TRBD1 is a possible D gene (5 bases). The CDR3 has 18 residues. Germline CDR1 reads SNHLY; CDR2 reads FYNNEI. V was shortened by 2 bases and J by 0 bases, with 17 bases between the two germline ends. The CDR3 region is CASSEFVIMGGSGNTIYF. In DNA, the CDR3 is TGTGCCAGCAGTGAATTCGTTATAATGGGGGGCTCTGGAAACACCATATATTTT.

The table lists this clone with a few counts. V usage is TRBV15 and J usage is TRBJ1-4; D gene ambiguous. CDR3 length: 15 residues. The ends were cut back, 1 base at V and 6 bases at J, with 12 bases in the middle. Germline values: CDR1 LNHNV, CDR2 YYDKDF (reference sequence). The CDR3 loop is CATSRGNSGDEKLFF. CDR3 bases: TGTGCCACCAGCAGAGGGAATAGCGGTGATGAAAAACTGTTTTTT.

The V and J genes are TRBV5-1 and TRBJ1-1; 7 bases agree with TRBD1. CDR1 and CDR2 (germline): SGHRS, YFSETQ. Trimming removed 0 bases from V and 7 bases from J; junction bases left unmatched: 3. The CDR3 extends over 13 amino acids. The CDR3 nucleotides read TGCGCCAGCAGCTTGGGAGGGGGCGGTGAAGCTTTCTTT. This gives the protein CASSLGGGGEAFF.

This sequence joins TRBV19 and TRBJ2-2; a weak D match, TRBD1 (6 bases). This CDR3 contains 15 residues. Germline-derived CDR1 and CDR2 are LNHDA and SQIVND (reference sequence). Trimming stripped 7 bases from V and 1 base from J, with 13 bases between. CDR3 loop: CASTPGARNTGELFF. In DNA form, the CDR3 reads TGTGCCAGTACCCCAGGGGCCCGGAACACCGGGGAGCTGTTTTTT. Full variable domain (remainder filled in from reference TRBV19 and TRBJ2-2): DGGITQSPKYLFRKEGQNVTLSCEQNLNHDAMYWYRQDPGQGLRLIYYSQIVNDFQKGDIAEGYSVSREKKESFPLTVTSAQKNPTAFYLCASTPGARNTGELFFGEGSRLTVL.

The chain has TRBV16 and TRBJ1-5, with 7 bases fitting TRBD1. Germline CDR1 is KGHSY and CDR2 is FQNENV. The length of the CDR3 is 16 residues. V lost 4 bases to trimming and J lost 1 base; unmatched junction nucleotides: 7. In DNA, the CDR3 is TGTGCCAGCAGCCGTCTCGAGACAGGGAGCAATCAGCCCCAGCATTTT. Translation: CASSRLETGSNQPQHF.

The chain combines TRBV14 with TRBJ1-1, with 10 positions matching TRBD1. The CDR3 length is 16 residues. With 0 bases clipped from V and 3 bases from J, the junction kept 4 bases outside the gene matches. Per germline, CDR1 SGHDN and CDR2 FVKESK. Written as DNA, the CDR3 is TGTGCCAGCAGCCAAGAGACAGGGGGCCTGGACACTGAAGCTTTCTTT. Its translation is CASSQETGGLDTEAFF.

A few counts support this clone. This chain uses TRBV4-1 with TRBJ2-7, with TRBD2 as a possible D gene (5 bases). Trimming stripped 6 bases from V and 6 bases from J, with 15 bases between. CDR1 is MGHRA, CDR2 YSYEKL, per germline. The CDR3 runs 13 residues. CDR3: CASRASPLGEQYF. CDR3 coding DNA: TGCGCCAGCAGGGCTAGCCCATTAGGCGAGCAGTACTTC.

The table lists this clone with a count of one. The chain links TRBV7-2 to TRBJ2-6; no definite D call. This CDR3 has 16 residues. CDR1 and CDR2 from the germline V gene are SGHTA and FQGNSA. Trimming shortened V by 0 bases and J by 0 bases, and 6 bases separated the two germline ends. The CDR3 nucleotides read TGTGCCAGCAGCTTAGCTAGCTTCTCTGGGGCCAACGTCCTGACTTTC. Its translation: CASSLASFSGANVLTF.

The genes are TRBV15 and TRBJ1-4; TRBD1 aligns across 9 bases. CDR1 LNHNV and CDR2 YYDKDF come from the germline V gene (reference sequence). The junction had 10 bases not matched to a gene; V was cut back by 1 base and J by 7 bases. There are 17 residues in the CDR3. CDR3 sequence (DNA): TGTGCCACCAGCAGAGGAGGCACAGGGGGCGACGGTGAAAAACTGTTTTTT. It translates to CATSRGGTGGDGEKLFF.